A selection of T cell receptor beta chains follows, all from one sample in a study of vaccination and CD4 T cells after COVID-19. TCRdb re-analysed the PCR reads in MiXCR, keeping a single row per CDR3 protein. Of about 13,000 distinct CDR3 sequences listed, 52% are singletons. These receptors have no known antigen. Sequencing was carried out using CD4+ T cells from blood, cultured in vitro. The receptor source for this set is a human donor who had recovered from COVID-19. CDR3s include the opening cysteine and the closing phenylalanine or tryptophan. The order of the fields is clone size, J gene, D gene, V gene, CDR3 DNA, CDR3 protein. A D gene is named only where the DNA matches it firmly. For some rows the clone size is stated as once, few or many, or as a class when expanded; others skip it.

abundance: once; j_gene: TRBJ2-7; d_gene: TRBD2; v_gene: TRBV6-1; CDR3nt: TGTGCCAGCAGCTTAGCGGGTCTTTCCTACGAGCAGTACTTC; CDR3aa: CASSLAGLSYEQYF
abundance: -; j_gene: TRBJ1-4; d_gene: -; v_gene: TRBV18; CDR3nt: TGTGCCAGCTCACCGGGGTTGTCTAATGAAAAACTGTTTTTT; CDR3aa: CASSPGLSNEKLFF
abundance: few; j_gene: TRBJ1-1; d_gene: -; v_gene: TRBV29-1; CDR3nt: TGCAGCGTTGTCGGAAACACTGAAGCTTTCTTT; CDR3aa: CSVVGNTEAFF
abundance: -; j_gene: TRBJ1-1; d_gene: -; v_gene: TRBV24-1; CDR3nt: TGTGCCACCAGTGATAACCGGGATGGGACTGAAGCTTTCTTT; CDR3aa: CATSDNRDGTEAFF
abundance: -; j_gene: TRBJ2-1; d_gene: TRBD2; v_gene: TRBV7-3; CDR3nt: TGTGCCAGCGGAACGACTAGCGGGTTTAGCTCCTACAATGAGCAGTTCTTC; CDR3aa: CASGTTSGFSSYNEQFF
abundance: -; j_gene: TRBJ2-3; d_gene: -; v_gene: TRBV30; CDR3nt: TGTGCCTGGAGTGACGGGAGCCCAGATACGCAGTATTTT; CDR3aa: CAWSDGSPDTQYF
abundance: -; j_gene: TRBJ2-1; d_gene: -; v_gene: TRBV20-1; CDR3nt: TGCAGTGCTAAGGAGCGGCGCTACAATGAGCAGTTCTTC; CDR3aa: CSAKERRYNEQFF
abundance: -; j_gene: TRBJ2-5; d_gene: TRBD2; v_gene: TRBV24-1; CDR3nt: TGTGCCACCAGTGATCCCCGGGGGGAAGAGACCCAGTACTTC; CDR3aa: CATSDPRGEETQYF
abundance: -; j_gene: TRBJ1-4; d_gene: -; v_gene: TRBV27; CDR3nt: TGTGCCAGCAGTGTATGGGCAACTAATGAAAAACTGTTTTTT; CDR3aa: CASSVWATNEKLFF
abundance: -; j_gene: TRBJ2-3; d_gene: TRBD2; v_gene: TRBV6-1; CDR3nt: TGTGCCAGCGTGCGGGAGGGATTCACAGATACGCAGTATTTT; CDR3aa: CASVREGFTDTQYF
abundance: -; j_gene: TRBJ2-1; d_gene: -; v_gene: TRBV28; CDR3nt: TGTGCCAGCAGTCCCTTTGGGGCATACAATGAGCAGTTCTTC; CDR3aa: CASSPFGAYNEQFF
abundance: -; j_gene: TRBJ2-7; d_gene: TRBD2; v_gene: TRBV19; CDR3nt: TGTGCCAGTAGTATAGGTGGCGGGAGCTCCTACGAGCAGTACTTC; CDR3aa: CASSIGGGSSYEQYF
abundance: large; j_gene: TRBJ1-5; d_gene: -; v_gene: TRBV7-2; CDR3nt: TGTGCCAGCAGCTTAGGGCCGAGTCAGCCCCAGCATTTT; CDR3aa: CASSLGPSQPQHF
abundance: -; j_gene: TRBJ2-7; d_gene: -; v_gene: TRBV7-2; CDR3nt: TGTGCCAGCAGCCTAACCGGGCGACAGGCCCCGAACTTC; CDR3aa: CASSLTGRQAPNF
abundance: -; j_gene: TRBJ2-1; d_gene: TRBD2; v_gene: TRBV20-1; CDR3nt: TGCAGTGCTAGCGACACTAGCGAATACAATGAGCAGTTCTTC; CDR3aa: CSASDTSEYNEQFF
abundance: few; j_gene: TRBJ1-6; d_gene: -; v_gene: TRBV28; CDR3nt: TGTGCCAGCAGTCTAGGGAGGTCTAATTCACCCCTCCACTTT; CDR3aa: CASSLGRSNSPLHF
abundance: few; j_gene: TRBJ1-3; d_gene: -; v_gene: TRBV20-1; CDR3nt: TGCAGTGCTAGAGATGGCACAGCCTCTGGAAACACCATATATTTT; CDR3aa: CSARDGTASGNTIYF
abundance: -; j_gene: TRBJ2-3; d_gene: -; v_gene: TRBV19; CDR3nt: TGTGCCAGTAGTAACCGGGCAGCCACAGATACGCAGTATTTT; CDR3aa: CASSNRAATDTQYF
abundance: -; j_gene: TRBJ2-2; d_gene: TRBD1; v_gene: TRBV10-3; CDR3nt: TGTGCCATCACAGGGGGCACCGGGGAGCTGTTTTTT; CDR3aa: CAITGGTGELFF
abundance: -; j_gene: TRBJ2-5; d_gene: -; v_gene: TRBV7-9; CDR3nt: TGTGCCAGCAGCTTAGGGGAAGAGACCCAGTACTTC; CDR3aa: CASSLGEETQYF
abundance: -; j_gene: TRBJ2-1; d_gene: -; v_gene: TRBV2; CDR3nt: TGTGCCAGCAGTGTGATGCGGCAGAACAATGAGCAGTTCTTC; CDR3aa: CASSVMRQNNEQFF
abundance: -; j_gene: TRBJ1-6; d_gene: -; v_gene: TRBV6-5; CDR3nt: TGTGCCAGCAGTTACTCGGAAGGGCGAGGGTATAATTCACCCCTCCACTTT; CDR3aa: CASSYSEGRGYNSPLHF
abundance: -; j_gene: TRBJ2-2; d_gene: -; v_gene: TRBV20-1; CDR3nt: TGCAGTGCTCTCGCGAAGAACACCGGGGAGCTGTTTTTT; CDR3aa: CSALAKNTGELFF
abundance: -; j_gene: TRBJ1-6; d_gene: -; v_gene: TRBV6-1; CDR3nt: TGTGCCAGCATCCTTACAGTGTGGGATAATTCACCCCTCCACTTT; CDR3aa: CASILTVWDNSPLHF
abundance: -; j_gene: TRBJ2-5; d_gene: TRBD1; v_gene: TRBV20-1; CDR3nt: TGCAGTGCCGTGGGACAGGGGTCTTCCTGGCATAATTCGGAGACCCAGTACTTC; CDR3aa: CSAVGQGSSWHNSETQYF
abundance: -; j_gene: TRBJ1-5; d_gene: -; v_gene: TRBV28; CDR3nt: TGTGCCAGCAGTTTATTAGCCGGAGCCCGCAATCAGCCCCAGCATTTT; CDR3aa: CASSLLAGARNQPQHF
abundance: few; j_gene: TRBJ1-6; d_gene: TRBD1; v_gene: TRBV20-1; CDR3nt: TGCAGTGCTAAGGGGGCGTCGGGTTCACCCCTCCACTTT; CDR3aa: CSAKGASGSPLHF
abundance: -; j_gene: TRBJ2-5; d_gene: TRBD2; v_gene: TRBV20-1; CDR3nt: TGCAGTGCTAGAGACAGCGGGAGGGCCCCAGAGACCCAGTACTTC; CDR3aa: CSARDSGRAPETQYF
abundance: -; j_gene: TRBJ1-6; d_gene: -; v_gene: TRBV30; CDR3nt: TGTGCCTGGAGGCCCAGGGATAATTCACCCCTCCACTTT; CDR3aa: CAWRPRDNSPLHF
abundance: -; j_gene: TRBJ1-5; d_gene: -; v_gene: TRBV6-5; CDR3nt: TGTGCCAGCAGTTACGCGGCCCAGGTGAAAGATCAGCCCCAGCATTTT; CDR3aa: CASSYAAQVKDQPQHF
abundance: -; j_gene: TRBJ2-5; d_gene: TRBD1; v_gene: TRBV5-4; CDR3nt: TGTGCCAGCAGCATTCAGGGGGCAGAGACCCAGTACTTC; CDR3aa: CASSIQGAETQYF
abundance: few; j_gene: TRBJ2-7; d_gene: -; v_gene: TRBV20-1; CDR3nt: TGCAGTGCTAGTCGGCTGGCGGGCTCCTACGAGCAGTACTTC; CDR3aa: CSASRLAGSYEQYF
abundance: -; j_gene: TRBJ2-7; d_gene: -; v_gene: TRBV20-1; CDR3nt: TGCAGTGCTAGTGGTTCCTACGAGCAGTACTTC; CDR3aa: CSASGSYEQYF
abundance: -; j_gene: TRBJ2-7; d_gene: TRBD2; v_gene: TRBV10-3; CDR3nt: TGTGCCATTGGGACTAGCGGGGACTACGAGCAGTACTTC; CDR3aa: CAIGTSGDYEQYF
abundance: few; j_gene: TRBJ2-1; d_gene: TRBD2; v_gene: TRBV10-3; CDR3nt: TGTGCCATCAGTCCAATAGCGGGAGTAGGGGGGGATGAGCAGTTCTTC; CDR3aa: CAISPIAGVGGDEQFF